These T cell receptor beta chains were read from a single sample in a study of T cells after yellow fever vaccination. TCRdb redid the calling of the 5' RACE reads with MiXCR, one entry per CDR3 protein. The table has 150,000 to 200,000 distinct CDR3 sequences, around 9% seen once. The specimen comprised CD8+ T cells sorted from PBMCs, sampled 45 days after the yellow fever booster vaccination. These receptor sequences come from a man in his late teens or twenties who received the YFV17D yellow fever vaccine. Each CDR3 is given with its conserved first and last residue. A D gene is named only where the DNA matches it firmly. Size is omitted from some rows. Given values are once, few, many or a class for expanded clones.

len,v_gene,d_gene,j_gene,abundance,CDR3aa,CDR3nt
16,TRBV12-3/TRBV12-4,NA,TRBJ2-2,NA,CASSLQAGWAAGELFF,TGTGCCAGCAGTTTACAGGCAGGATGGGCGGCCGGGGAGCTGTTTTTT
19,TRBV6-6,NA,TRBJ1-2,few,CASSYVQSSKIPFNYGYTF,TGTGCCAGCAGTTATGTTCAGAGCAGCAAAATACCATTTAACTATGGCTACACCTTC
18,TRBV5-1,TRBD2,TRBJ2-3,few,CASSLPGLAGTSTDTQYF,TGCGCCAGCAGCTTGCCAGGACTAGCGGGTACGAGCACAGATACGCAGTATTTT
13,TRBV5-4,NA,TRBJ1-1,NA,CASSFRVGEVAFF,TGTGCCAGCAGCTTTCGGGTCGGAGAGGTAGCTTTCTTT
14,TRBV4-1,NA,TRBJ2-1,NA,CASSQGGDYNEQFF,TGCGCCAGCAGCCAAGGTGGGGACTACAATGAGCAGTTCTTC
15,TRBV4-3,TRBD1,TRBJ1-2,NA,CASSQVRQGASGYTF,TGCGCCAGCAGCCAAGTCCGACAGGGGGCTTCTGGCTACACCTTC
13,TRBV6-2/TRBV6-3,NA,TRBJ2-2,few,CASSLSEIGELFF,TGTGCCAGCAGTTTGTCGGAGATCGGGGAGCTGTTTTTT
15,TRBV2,NA,TRBJ2-3,few,CASIVSLGNTDTQYF,TGTGCCAGCATAGTGTCCTTGGGCAACACAGATACGCAGTATTTT
14,TRBV7-2,NA,TRBJ2-7,NA,CASSLGGGAYEQYF,TGTGCCAGCAGCTTAGGAGGGGGGGCCTACGAGCAGTACTTC
16,TRBV11-2,TRBD1,TRBJ1-6,few,CASSLGPGGYNSPLHF,TGTGCCAGCAGCTTAGGTCCAGGGGGCTATAATTCACCCCTCCACTTT
14,TRBV6-5,NA,TRBJ1-5,few,CASSYGLDNQPQHF,TGTGCCAGCAGTTACGGCCTGGACAATCAGCCCCAGCATTTT
19,TRBV4-1,TRBD2,TRBJ2-2,few,CASSQEPLGSGATTGELFF,TGCGCCAGCAGCCAAGAGCCCCTAGGGAGCGGGGCTACCACCGGGGAGCTGTTTTTT
14,TRBV7-9,NA,TRBJ1-5,NA,CASSSSGGRQPQHF,TGTGCCAGCAGCTCCTCCGGCGGGCGTCAGCCCCAGCATTTT
16,TRBV7-6,NA,TRBJ2-7,few,CASSFYGGRSKFEQYF,TGTGCCAGCAGCTTTTATGGGGGACGGAGTAAATTCGAGCAGTACTTC
16,TRBV5-5,NA,TRBJ1-1,NA,CASSLVVGDGSTEAFF,TGTGCCAGCAGCTTGGTGGTCGGGGATGGGAGCACTGAAGCTTTCTTT
11,TRBV7-8,NA,TRBJ1-2,many,CASSFGSGYTF,TGTGCCAGCAGCTTTGGGTCAGGCTACACCTTC